What follows describes a single TCR beta chain. TCRdb's copy holds only in-frame clones and misses some; the assay was immunoSEQ multiplex PCR. The sample includes over 150,000 clones, 78% of them seen just once. The sample comes from a study of blood T cell repertoires in COVID-19. About the research overall: Material from acute and convalescent COVID-19 was sourced from the United States, Italy and Spain. PBMCs, B-cell-depleted T cells, or T cells provided the cDNA or gDNA that made up the material.

The CDR3 loop spans 12 amino acids. CDR1 is MNHNS, CDR2 SASEGT, per germline. The V end was cut by 2 bases, the J end by 14 bases, with 15 bases between. Sequenced sample: peripheral blood. The chain combines TRBV6-1 with TRBJ1-2; unclear D gene. This receptor was taken from a man older than 75 with acute or convalescent COVID-19. Here the CDR3 reads CASSETVPYSTF. The CDR3 nucleotides read TGTGCCAGCAGTGAAACTGTGCCTTACTCTACCTTC.